The TCR beta chain under discussion was sequenced for a study of beta chain features in type 1 diabetes (dated by TCRdb to the late 2010s). General notes on the study: Patients and healthy donors did not differ in mean age, gender distribution, total cell number or subset yield. Whereas all 30 or so donors provided naive and central memory subsets, regulatory and stem cell-like memory subsets were isolated from just 8 patients and roughly 8 healthy donors. A total of 85 million to 140 million sorted cells were examined across all samples, and a strong correlation was observed between cell number per subset and RNA yield. The study compared the TCRB repertoires of sorted circulating CD4+ T cell subsets in recently diagnosed type 1 diabetes patients with those in matched healthy donors.

Taken from cysteine to phenylalanine, the CDR3 has 16 residues. Only CDR3 DNA remains: 48 bases, in frame from the first base. The germline ends are 16 bases apart after V is trimmed by 6 bases and J by 1 base. Based on the germline V gene, the CDR1 and CDR2 sequences are SGHAT and FQNNGV. Each donor gave one peripheral blood draw, approximately 120 mL on average, collected into heparinised tubes. Naive, central memory, regulatory and stem cell-like memory CD4+ T cells were sorted on a BD FACSAria II using a panel including CD45RO, CCR7, CD25, CD127, CD95 and CD27. A purity above 95% was achieved for all sorted populations. PBMCs were isolated right away by Lymphoprep density gradient centrifugation and were stained directly, without culture. To minimize batch effects, samples were stained and sorted in pairs, one healthy donor with one patient per experiment. The High Capacity cDNA Reverse Transcription Kit was used to reverse transcribe all of the isolated RNA, meaning that expressed TCRB transcripts were what got sequenced. Deep immunoSEQ sequencing was performed on naive, central memory and regulatory T cell samples, with an average of approximately 4 million total reads per sample. After sorted cells were lysed in RLT buffer, RNA was extracted with DNase-treated RNeasy Micro or Mini kits, with the choice depending on cell number. To prevent cross-contamination, every cell subset was processed on its own, while patient and healthy donor samples were processed together. The immunoSEQ multiplex PCR was used to amplify TCRB sequences from cDNA, generating 87-bp fragments that spanned the CDR3 region. Sequencing of the amplicons was done on the Illumina HiSeq platform. In the original analysis: Synthetic template baselines were used to correct PCR bias computationally, reads within Hamming distance 2 were collapsed together, and singletons that could not be merged were discarded. By aligning reads against IMGT, V, D and J genes, CDR3 length, and insertions or deletions at six rearrangement sites were assigned. Clonotype counts were normalized to sorted cell number within each subset before computing true diversity and Gini coefficients with the tcR R package. The overlap coefficient, calculated on TCRB nucleotide sequences, was used to quantify repertoire sharing. As a proxy for the pre-selection repertoire, out-of-frame TCRB sequences from naive cells were analyzed. Drawn from immuneACCESS, this table holds only the in-frame rearrangements with V and J called that TCRdb kept. Clones are partly lost; checked studies trace under half to an unresolved V gene and leave the rest unexplained. The V and J calls and clone size are taken from that table; D and trimming were inferred from the DNA. Across this sample there are roughly 330,000 clones, with about 13% seen only once. The ten largest clones represent roughly 0.015% of the sample.

A remark on this clone: The clone's antigen remains unknown. No base quality information exists; no much larger clone differs at one position.

What the study reported, not specific to this receptor: Naive, central memory and regulatory TCRB repertoires appeared to be more similar among patients than among healthy donors. Because cDNA was sequenced instead of genomic DNA, highly expressing activated cells could be over-represented, though the groups showed no difference in activation or CD3 levels. Type 1 diabetes patients showed a moderate but significant shortening of TCRB CDR3 length in all four CD4+ subsets. Only small numbers of individuals were included in the HLA sub-analyses, which left unresolved whether HLA type had any influence on TCRB rearrangement. Patients with type 1 diabetes made fewer insertions and deleted more nucleotides at VDJ recombination sites, implying thymic rearrangement abnormalities. Shorter templates might be favored by PCR, yet because patient and control samples were amplified and corrected together, any such skew would affect both groups equally.

This sequence was found in a woman younger than 35 with type 1 diabetes. Material for sequencing was naive CD4+ T cells from blood. Read against the paper, the sample's cell subset or site label means: true naive CD4+ T cells. This chain joins TRBV11-2 to TRBJ2-1, with the D segment identity uncertain. The CDR3 amino acid sequence is: CASSPELPSSYNEQFF. The sequence in DNA is TGTGCCAGCAGTCCTGAACTACCCTCATCCTACAATGAGCAGTTCTTC.